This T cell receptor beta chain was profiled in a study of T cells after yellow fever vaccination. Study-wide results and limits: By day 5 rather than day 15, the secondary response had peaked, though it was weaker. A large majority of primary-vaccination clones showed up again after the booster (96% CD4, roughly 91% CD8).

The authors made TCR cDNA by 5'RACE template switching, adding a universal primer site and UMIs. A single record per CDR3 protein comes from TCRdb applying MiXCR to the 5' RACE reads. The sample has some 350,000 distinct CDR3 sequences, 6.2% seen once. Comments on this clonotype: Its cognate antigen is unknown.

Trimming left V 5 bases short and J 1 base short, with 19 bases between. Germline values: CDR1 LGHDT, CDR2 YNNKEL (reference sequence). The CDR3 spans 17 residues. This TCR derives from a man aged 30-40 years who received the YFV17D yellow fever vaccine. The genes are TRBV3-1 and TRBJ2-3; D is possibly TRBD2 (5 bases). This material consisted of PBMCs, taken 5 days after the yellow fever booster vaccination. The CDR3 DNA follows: TGTGCCAGCAGCAAGGAGGTCCGTTCGCCCCGCACAGATACGCAGTATTTT. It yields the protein CASSKEVRSPRTDTQYF.